These T cell receptor beta chains were read from a single sample in a study of T cells in Graves' hyperthyroidism and ophthalmopathy. TCRdb re-called the multiplex PCR reads through MiXCR, storing one row per CDR3 protein. The sample has roughly 640,000 distinct CDR3 sequences; more than 15% are singletons. Sequencing was done on a sample of blood. The receptors here all came from a woman in her thirties or forties with Graves' ophthalmopathy. Both conserved end residues are part of each CDR3.

j_gene,v_gene,CDR3aa
TRBJ1-5,TRBV6-1,CASSRKTGGYQPQHF
TRBJ1-2,TRBV27,CSSRAPRGSIYGYTF
TRBJ2-1,TRBV29-1,CSVEGGGAQPNEQFF
TRBJ2-7,TRBV10-3,CAPMRFSYEQYF
TRBJ2-2,TRBV27,CASTEIQPHTGELFF
TRBJ2-5,TRBV2,CASSLLAGGVVETQYF
TRBJ2-3,TRBV18,CASSPASGSTDTQYF
TRBJ1-1,TRBV2,CASSLGQGAEAFF
TRBJ2-1,TRBV30,CAWSGGSSGRPSPYNEQFF
TRBJ1-1,TRBV2,CASSEAQGLGTEAFF
TRBJ2-1,TRBV20-1,CSARGLTVLLDEQFF
TRBJ1-3,TRBV11-2,CASSLGFRGNTIYF
TRBJ2-2,TRBV5-1,CASSLSSVTGELFF
TRBJ2-7,TRBV12-3/TRBV12-4,CASSRDSSKFYEQYF
TRBJ2-7,TRBV6-2/TRBV6-3,CASGLTGDWYEQYF
TRBJ1-2,TRBV28,CASSGQTNYGYTF
TRBJ1-1,TRBV20-1,CSASREISTEAFF
TRBJ2-1,TRBV28,CASTTSLSEQFF
TRBJ2-1,TRBV3-1,CASSQVMSYSNEQSF
TRBJ1-6,TRBV5-1,CASSFHLLSSSPLHF
TRBJ2-5,TRBV11-2,CASSSVGGLAGGMYF
TRBJ1-2,TRBV4-2,CASSQAGGDNYGYTF
TRBJ2-7,TRBV28,CASSYLIQGGRLGEQYF
TRBJ1-5,TRBV12-3/TRBV12-4,CASSLIPNQPQHF
TRBJ2-7,TRBV27,CASSSSGRVFFREQYF
TRBJ2-1,TRBV20-1,CSTRQFFDEQFF
TRBJ2-5,TRBV28,CASSPRTPGGTQYF
TRBJ1-1,TRBV19,CASSLYPDRGGLAAFF
TRBJ2-7,TRBV20-1,CSASPGQGFHEQYF
TRBJ2-3,TRBV2,CASSEALRGQSAGDTQYF
TRBJ1-1,TRBV5-1,CASSLEWGAGTEAFF
TRBJ2-1,TRBV29-1,CSVVPGLAYNEQFF
TRBJ2-5,TRBV10-2,CASSETSGRKETQYF
TRBJ2-2,TRBV19,CASSIYGGLNTGELFF
TRBJ2-5,TRBV6-1,CASRTSGGQETQYF
TRBJ2-7,TRBV5-1,CASSDRRGPSYEQYF
TRBJ2-1,TRBV20-1,CSAAPGQGGWYNEQFF
TRBJ2-7,TRBV20-1,CSARDQRGRQSEQYF
TRBJ2-3,TRBV27,CASSTSGVTDTQYF
TRBJ2-3,TRBV2,CASIRGGPPSTDTQYF
TRBJ2-2,TRBV6-2/TRBV6-3,CASRGGEGVGTGELFF
TRBJ2-3,TRBV7-9,CASSLDGTVTDTQYF
TRBJ2-2,TRBV4-2,CASSQAPKGVDTGELFF
TRBJ1-5,TRBV30,CAWSVGYVATGNQPQHF
TRBJ2-6,TRBV7-6,CASSTGSLSGANVLTF
TRBJ2-7,TRBV27,CASSSQGRGYEQYF
TRBJ2-5,TRBV19,CASTARGIETQYF
TRBJ2-1,TRBV28,CASSLRGRRTETKGEFF
TRBJ1-1,TRBV19,CASSISGAANTEAFF
TRBJ2-1,TRBV11-2,CASRSIRQGNEQFF
TRBJ2-7,TRBV5-6,CASSLDGKVEQYF
TRBJ1-1,TRBV12-3/TRBV12-4,CASSKRETEAFF
TRBJ1-1,TRBV28,CASSPSQGAVRAFF
TRBJ2-1,TRBV29-1,CSVEDHRAGEQFF
TRBJ2-7,TRBV6-2/TRBV6-3,CAIRTGGYEQYF
TRBJ1-4,TRBV4-1,CASSLVITASNEKLFF
TRBJ2-3,TRBV24-1,CATNSGTDTQYF